These 5 T cell receptor beta chains were all obtained from the same sample, sequenced in a study of blood T cell repertoires in COVID-19. Clones were read by immunoSEQ multiplex PCR, and TCRdb kept only the in-frame ones, dropping some. The profile shows tens of thousands of clones, roughly 87% of them singletons. The sequenced material came from peripheral blood. Source of these receptors: a man older than 75 in a cohort sampled during active COVID-19.

V usage is TRBV5-1 and J usage is TRBJ2-3, with D perhaps matching TRBD1 (6 bases). Per the germline V gene, CDR1 is SGHRS and CDR2 is YFSETQ. V lost 4 bases and J lost 0, with 9 bases in between. The CDR3 has 14 residues. This CDR3 is CASSLQGSTDTQYF. As DNA, the CDR3 is TGCGCCAGCAGCCTACAGGGTAGCACAGATACGCAGTATTTT. Using reference TRBV5-1 and TRBJ2-3 for the parts outside the CDR3, the full variable domain is KAGVTQTPRYLIKTRGQQVTLSCSPISGHRSVSWYQQTPGQGLQFLFEYFSETQRNKGNFPGRFSGRQFSNSRSEMNVSTLELGDSALYLCASSLQGSTDTQYFGPGTRLTVL.

This clone was seen once. The V and J genes are TRBV6-5 and TRBJ1-5, with D possibly TRBD1 on 5 matching bases. Germline V gene data show CDR1 as MNHEY and CDR2 as SVGAGI. The CDR3 is 15 amino acids. Trimming shortened V by 6 bases and J by 0 bases, and 12 bases separated the two germline ends. In nucleotides, the CDR3 is TGTGCCAGCAGGATGACAGTCCTTAGCAATCAGCCCCAGCATTTT. Protein sequence: CASRMTVLSNQPQHF.

This clone was seen a single time. The gene calls are TRBV11-3 and TRBJ1-3; D may be TRBD1 (5 bases). Germline V lookup: CDR1 SGHNT, CDR2 YENEEA. The CDR3 totals 14 residues. Trimming took 2 bases from V and 4 from J, leaving 9 bases between them. The CDR3 sequence: CASSLTTAGNTIYF. CDR3 sequence (DNA): TGTGCCAGCAGCTTAACGACAGCAGGAAACACCATATATTTT. Full variable domain (outside the CDR3, taken from reference TRBV11-3 and TRBJ1-3): EAGVVQSPRYKIIEKKQPVAFWCNPISGHNTLYWYLQNLGQGPELLIRYENEEAVDDSQLPKDRFSAERLKGVDSTLKIQPAELGDSAVYLCASSLTTAGNTIYFGEGSWLTVV.

The chain joins TRBV7-2 to TRBJ2-3; 8 bases line up with TRBD1. CDR1 SGHTA and CDR2 FQGNSA come from the germline V gene. The CDR3 sequence is 15 residues long. With V trimmed by 1 base and J by 4 bases, 4 bases remained unmatched. DNA for the CDR3: TGTGCCAGCAGCTTAGGGACAGGGTTGCCAGATACGCAGTATTTT. Protein: CASSLGTGLPDTQYF.

This chain's CDR3 is CASSQGGGSYEQYF. The CDR3 bases are TGTGCCAGCAGCCAGGGGGGGGGTTCCTACGAGCAGTACTTC. V usage is TRBV4-2 and J usage is TRBJ2-7; 7 bases are shared with TRBD2. Germline-derived CDR1 and CDR2 are LGHNA and YNFKEQ. The CDR3 is 14 amino acids. Trimming removed 3 bases from V and 1 base from J; junction bases left unmatched: 3.